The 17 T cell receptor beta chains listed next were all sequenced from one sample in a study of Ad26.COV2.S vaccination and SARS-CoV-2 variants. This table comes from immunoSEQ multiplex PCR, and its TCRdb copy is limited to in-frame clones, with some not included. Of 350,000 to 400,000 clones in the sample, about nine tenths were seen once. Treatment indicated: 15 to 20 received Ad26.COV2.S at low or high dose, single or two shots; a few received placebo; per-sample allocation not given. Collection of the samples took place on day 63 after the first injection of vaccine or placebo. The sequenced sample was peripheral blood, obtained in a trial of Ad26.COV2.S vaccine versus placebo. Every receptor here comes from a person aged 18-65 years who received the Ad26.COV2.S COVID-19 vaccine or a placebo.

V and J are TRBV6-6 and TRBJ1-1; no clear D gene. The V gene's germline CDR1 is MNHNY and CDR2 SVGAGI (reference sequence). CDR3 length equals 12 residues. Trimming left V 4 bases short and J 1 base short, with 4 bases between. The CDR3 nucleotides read TGTGCCAGCAGTTGGCAGAACACTGAAGCTTTCTTT. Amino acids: CASSWQNTEAFF.

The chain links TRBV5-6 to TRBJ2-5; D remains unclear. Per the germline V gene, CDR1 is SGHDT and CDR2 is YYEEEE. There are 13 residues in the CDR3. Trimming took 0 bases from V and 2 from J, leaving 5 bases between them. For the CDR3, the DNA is TGTGCCAGCAGCTTGGGGGAACAAGAGACCCAGTACTTC. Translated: CASSLGEQETQYF. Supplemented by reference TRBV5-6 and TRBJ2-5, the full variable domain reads DAGVTQSPTHLIKTRGQQVTLRCSPKSGHDTVSWYQQALGQGPQFIFQYYEEEERQRGNFPDRFSGHQFPNYSSELNVNALLLGDSALYLCASSLGEQETQYFGPGTRLLVL.

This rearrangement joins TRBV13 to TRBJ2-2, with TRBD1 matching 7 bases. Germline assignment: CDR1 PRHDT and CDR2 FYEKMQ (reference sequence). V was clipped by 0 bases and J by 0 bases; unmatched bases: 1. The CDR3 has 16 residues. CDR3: CASSLGDRTNTGELFF. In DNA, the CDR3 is TGTGCCAGCAGCTTAGGGGACAGGACGAACACCGGGGAGCTGTTTTTT. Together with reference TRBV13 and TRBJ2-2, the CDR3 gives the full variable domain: AAGVIQSPRHLIKEKRETATLKCYPIPRHDTVYWYQQGPGQDPQFLISFYEKMQSDKGSIPDRFSAQQFSDYHSELNMSSLELGDSALYFCASSLGDRTNTGELFFGEGSRLTVL.

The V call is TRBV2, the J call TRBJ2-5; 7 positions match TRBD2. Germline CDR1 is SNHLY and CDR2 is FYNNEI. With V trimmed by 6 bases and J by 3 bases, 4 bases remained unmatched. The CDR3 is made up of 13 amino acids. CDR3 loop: CASRGDYEETQYF. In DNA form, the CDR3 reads TGTGCCAGCAGAGGGGACTATGAAGAGACCCAGTACTTC.

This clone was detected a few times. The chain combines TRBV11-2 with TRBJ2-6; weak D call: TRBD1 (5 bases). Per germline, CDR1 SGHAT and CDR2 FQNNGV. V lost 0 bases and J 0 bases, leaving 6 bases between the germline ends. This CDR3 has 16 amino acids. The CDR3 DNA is TGTGCCAGCAGCTTAGACAGGGTCTCTGGGGCCAACGTCCTGACTTTC. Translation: CASSLDRVSGANVLTF.

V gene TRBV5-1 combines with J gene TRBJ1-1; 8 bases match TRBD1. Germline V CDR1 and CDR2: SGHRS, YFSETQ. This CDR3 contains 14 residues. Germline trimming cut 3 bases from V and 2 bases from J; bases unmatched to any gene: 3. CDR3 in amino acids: CASSSGQDNTEAFF. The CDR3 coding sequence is TGCGCCAGCAGCTCGGGACAGGACAACACTGAAGCTTTCTTT.

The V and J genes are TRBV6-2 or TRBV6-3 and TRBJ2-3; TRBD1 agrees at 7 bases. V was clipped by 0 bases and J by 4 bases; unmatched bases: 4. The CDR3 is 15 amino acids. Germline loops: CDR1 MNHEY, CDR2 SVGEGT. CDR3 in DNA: TGTGCCAGCAGTTACTCCGAGGGGGCTGCAGATACGCAGTATTTT. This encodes CASSYSEGAADTQYF.

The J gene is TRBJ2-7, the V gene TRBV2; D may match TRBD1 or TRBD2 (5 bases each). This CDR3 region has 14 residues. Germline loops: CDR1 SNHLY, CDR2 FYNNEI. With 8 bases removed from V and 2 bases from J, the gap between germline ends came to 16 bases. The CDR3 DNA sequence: TGTGCCAGCCTTGAGCCTGGGGACCCCTACGAGCAGTACTTC. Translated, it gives CASLEPGDPYEQYF. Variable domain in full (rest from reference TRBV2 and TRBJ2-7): EPEVTQTPSHQVTQMGQEVILRCVPISNHLYFYWYRQILGQKVEFLVSFYNNEISEKSEIFDDQFSVERPDGSNFTLKIRSTKLEDSAMYFCASLEPGDPYEQYFGPGTRLTVT.

CDR3 residues: CASIKWDRGGVSYTF. The CDR3 DNA sequence: TGTGCCAGCATCAAGTGGGACAGGGGGGGTGTTAGCTACACCTTC. The genes are TRBV28 and TRBJ1-2; TRBD1 matches at 11 bases. The length of the CDR3 is 15 residues. The V segment lost 7 bases and the J segment 9 bases; nucleotides outside the gene matches: 13. Looked up from germline, CDR1 is MDHEN and CDR2 is SYDVKM.

CDR3 nucleotides: TGTGCCAGCGGAGGGAGCTCCTACAATGAGCAGTTCTTC. This translates into CASGGSSYNEQFF. The genes are TRBV28 and TRBJ2-1, with D maybe TRBD2 (6 bases). The CDR3 is 13 residues long. Between the trimmed V and J ends, which lost 8 bases and 0 bases, there was a span of 8 bases. Germline-derived CDR1 and CDR2 are MDHEN and SYDVKM.

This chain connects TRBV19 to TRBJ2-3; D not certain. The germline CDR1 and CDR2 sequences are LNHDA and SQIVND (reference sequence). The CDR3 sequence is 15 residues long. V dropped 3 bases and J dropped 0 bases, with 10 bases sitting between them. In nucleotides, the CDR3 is TGTGCCAGTAGTATCAGGCAATCTAGCACAGATACGCAGTATTTT. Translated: CASSIRQSSTDTQYF.

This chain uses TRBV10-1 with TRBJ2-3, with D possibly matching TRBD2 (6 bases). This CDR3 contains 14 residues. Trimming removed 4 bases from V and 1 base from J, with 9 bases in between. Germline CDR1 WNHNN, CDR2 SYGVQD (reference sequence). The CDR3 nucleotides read TGCGCCAGCAGTGGGGGGGTCGGCACAGATACGCAGTATTTT. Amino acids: CASSGGVGTDTQYF.

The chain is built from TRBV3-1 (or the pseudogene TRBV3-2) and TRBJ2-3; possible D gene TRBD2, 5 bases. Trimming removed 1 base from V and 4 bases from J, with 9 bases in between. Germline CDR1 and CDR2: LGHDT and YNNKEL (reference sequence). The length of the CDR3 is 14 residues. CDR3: CASSQGLAPDTQYF. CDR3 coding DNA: TGTGCCAGCAGCCAAGGTCTAGCCCCAGATACGCAGTATTTT.

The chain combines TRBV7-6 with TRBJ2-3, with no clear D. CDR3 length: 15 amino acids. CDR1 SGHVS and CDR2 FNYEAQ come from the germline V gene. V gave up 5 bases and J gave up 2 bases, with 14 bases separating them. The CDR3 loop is CASSADARATDTQYF. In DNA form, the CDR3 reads TGTGCCAGCAGCGCGGACGCAAGGGCCACAGATACGCAGTATTTT. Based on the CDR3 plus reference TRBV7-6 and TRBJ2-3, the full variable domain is GAGVSQSPRYKVTKRGQDVALRCDPISGHVSLYWYRQALGQGPEFLTYFNYEAQQDKSGLPNDRFSAERPEGSISTLTIQRTEQRDSAMYRCASSADARATDTQYFGPGTRLTVL.

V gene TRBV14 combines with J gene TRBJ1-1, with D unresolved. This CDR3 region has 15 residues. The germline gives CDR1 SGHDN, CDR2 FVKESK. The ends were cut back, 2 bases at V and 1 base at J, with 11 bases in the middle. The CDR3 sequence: CASSQNTHQNTEAFF. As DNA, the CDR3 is TGTGCCAGCAGCCAAAACACGCATCAGAACACTGAAGCTTTCTTT.

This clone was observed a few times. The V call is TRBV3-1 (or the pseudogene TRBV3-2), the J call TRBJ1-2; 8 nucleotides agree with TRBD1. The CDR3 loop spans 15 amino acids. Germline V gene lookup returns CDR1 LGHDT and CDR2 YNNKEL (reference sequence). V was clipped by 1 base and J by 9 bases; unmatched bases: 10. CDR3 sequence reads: CASSQALGQGGSYTF. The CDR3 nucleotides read TGTGCCAGCAGCCAAGCGTTAGGACAGGGAGGAAGCTACACCTTC.

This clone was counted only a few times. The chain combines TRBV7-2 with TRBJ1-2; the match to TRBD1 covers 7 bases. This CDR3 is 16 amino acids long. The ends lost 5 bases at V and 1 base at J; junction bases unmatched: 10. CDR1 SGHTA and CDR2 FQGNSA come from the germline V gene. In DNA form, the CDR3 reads TGTGCCAGCAGCCCGCGGTGGACAGGCCGTAACTATGGCTACACCTTC. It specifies CASSPRWTGRNYGYTF. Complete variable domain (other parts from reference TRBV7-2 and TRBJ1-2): GAGVSQSPSNKVTEKGKDVELRCDPISGHTALYWYRQSLGQGLEFLIYFQGNSAPDKSGLPSDRFSAERTGGSVSTLTIQRTQQEDSAVYLCASSPRWTGRNYGYTFGSGTRLTVV.